These T cell receptor beta chains were read from a single sample in a study of T cell repertoires in cytomegalovirus infection. A single record per CDR3 protein comes from TCRdb applying MiXCR to the reads. Altogether more than 200,000 distinct CDR3 sequences are present, approximately 9.2% being singletons, with the ten largest covering about 14%. The sample consisted of PBMCs. Receptors originate from a human donor in good health (CMV status not recorded). Some clones in this sample may be carry-over from other donors' samples. CDR3s include the opening cysteine and the closing phenylalanine or tryptophan. D genes are given only for firm matches. Not all rows give a size; the values are once, few, many and, for expanded clones, a class.

d_gene	j_gene	v_gene	abundance	len	CDR3aa	CDR3nt
-	TRBJ2-5	TRBV9	-	14	CASSVRQDQETQYF	TGTGCCAGCAGCGTAAGACAGGACCAAGAGACCCAGTACTTC
TRBD2	TRBJ2-7	TRBV7-2	-	13	CASTFIAGDEQYF	TGTGCCAGCACCTTCATAGCGGGCGACGAGCAGTACTTC
TRBD2	TRBJ2-1	TRBV15	-	15	CATRPGRAAYNEQFF	TGTGCCACCAGACCTGGGAGGGCCGCCTACAATGAGCAGTTCTTC
TRBD1	TRBJ2-3	TRBV7-2	many	16	CASSSQGDIRADTQYF	TGTGCCAGCAGCTCACAGGGGGATATACGGGCAGATACGCAGTATTTT
-	TRBJ2-7	TRBV20-1	-	11	CSARVLYEQYF	TGCAGTGCTAGAGTGCTCTACGAGCAGTACTTC
TRBD1	TRBJ1-1	TRBV28	many	15	CASSSGAGGRTEAFF	TGTGCCAGCAGTTCAGGGGCAGGGGGTCGTACTGAAGCTTTCTTT
-	TRBJ2-1	TRBV29-1	-	12	CSGRLVYNEQFF	TGCAGCGGCCGACTGGTCTACAATGAGCAGTTCTTC
TRBD2	TRBJ2-3	TRBV7-2	many	18	CASSLRSWGTRIPDTQYF	TGTGCCAGCAGCTTGCGTTCGTGGGGGACTAGGATCCCAGATACGCAGTATTTT
TRBD1	TRBJ1-6	TRBV28	-	15	CASRLQQGANSPLHF	TGTGCCAGCAGGCTACAACAGGGGGCGAATTCACCCCTCCACTTT
-	TRBJ1-1	TRBV7-2	many	14	CASSLSAGNTEAFF	TGTGCCAGCAGTCTATCGGCAGGGAACACTGAAGCTTTCTTT
-	TRBJ1-2	TRBV28	many	15	CASRREGYFNYGYTF	TGTGCCAGCAGAAGAGAAGGATACTTTAACTATGGCTACACCTTC
-	TRBJ2-7	TRBV7-4	many	15	CASSSWSSTGHEQYF	TGTGCCAGCAGCTCCTGGTCGTCGACAGGACACGAGCAGTACTTC
TRBD1	TRBJ2-1	TRBV7-2	few	15	CASSLGGTGGYEQFF	TGTGCCAGCAGCTTGGGGGGGACAGGGGGCTATGAGCAGTTCTTC
-	TRBJ1-1	TRBV6-2/TRBV6-3	many	12	CASSLTYTEAFF	TGTGCCAGCAGTTTAACTTACACTGAAGCTTTCTTT
-	TRBJ2-7	TRBV6-2/TRBV6-3	few	11	CASSQYSLQYF	TGTGCCAGCAGCCAGTACTCGTTGCAGTACTTC
TRBD1	TRBJ2-1	TRBV11-3	-	16	CASSLHTGVTYNEQFF	TGTGCCAGCAGCTTACACACAGGGGTCACCTACAATGAGCAGTTCTTC
-	TRBJ1-5	TRBV27	many	14	CASSPRMVNQPQHF	TGTGCCAGCAGCCCCCGGATGGTCAATCAGCCCCAGCATTTT
-	TRBJ2-2	TRBV10-3	-	12	CAIRLPSRELFF	TGTGCCATCAGACTCCCCAGCCGGGAGCTGTTTTTT
-	TRBJ1-6	TRBV6-4	few	14	CASSEAGSRSPLHF	TGTGCCAGCAGTGAGGCCGGGTCCAGGTCACCCCTCCACTTT
-	TRBJ1-1	TRBV11-2	few	14	CASSPGLRSTEAFF	TGTGCCAGCAGCCCAGGGTTAAGGAGCACTGAAGCTTTCTTT
TRBD2	TRBJ2-7	TRBV6-2/TRBV6-3	-	17	CASRPLAGGPITYEQYF	TGTGCCAGCAGGCCCCTAGCGGGAGGGCCTATCACCTACGAGCAGTACTTC
-	TRBJ1-4	TRBV20-1	few	14	CSVDKTGIGEKLFF	TGCAGTGTCGACAAAACAGGGATTGGTGAAAAACTGTTTTTT
-	TRBJ1-2	TRBV28	few	11	CASSINYGYTF	TGTGCCAGCAGCATTAACTATGGCTACACCTTC